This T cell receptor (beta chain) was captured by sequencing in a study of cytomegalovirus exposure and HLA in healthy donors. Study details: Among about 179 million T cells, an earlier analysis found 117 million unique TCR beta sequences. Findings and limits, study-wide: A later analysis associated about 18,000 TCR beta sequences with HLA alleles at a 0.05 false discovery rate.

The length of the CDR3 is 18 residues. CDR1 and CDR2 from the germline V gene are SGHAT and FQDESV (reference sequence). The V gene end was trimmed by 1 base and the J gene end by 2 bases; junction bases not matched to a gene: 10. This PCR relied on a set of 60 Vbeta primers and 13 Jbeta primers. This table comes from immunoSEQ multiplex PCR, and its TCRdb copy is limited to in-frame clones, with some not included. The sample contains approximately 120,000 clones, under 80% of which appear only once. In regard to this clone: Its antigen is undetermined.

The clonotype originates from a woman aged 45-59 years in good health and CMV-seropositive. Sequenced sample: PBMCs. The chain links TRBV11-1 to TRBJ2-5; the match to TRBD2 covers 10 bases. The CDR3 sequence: CASSLGDRTSGSQETQYF. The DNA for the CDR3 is TGTGCCAGCAGCTTAGGGGACCGGACTAGCGGATCACAAGAGACCCAGTACTTC.